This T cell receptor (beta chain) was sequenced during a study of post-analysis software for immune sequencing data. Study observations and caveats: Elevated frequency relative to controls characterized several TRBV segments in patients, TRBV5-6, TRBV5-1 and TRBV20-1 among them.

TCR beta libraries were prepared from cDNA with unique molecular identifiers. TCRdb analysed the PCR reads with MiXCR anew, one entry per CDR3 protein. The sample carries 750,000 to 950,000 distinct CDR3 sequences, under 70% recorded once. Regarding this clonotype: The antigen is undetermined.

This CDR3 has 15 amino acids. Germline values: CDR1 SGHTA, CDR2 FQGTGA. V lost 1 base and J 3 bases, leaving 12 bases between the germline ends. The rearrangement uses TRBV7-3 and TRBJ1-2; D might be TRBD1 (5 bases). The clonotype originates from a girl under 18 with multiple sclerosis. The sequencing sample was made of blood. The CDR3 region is CASSLSPTVHYGYTF. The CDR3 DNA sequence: TGTGCCAGCAGCTTAAGCCCGACAGTGCACTATGGCTACACCTTC.